Sequencing of this TCR beta chain was carried out in a study of blood T cell repertoires in COVID-19. This clone was detected only a few times. Using immunoSEQ multiplex PCR, the repertoire was profiled, and TCRdb retains in-frame clones only, with some absent. Among some 120,000 clones, roughly 86% were seen once, and the ten largest hold 3.5% to 5.5%. V was shortened by 4 bases and J by 8 bases, with 8 bases between the two germline ends. CDR3 length equals 12 residues. Per germline, CDR1 KGHDR and CDR2 SFDVKD. The receptor was isolated from a middle-aged man with acute or convalescent COVID-19. The sequencing input was peripheral blood. J is TRBJ2-1 and V is TRBV24-1; no reliable D call. The CDR3 DNA follows: TGTGCCACCAGTGACAGGCTCCATGAGCAGTTCTTC. Encoded protein: CATSDRLHEQFF.